These 22 T cell receptor beta chains originate from one sample sequenced in a study of T cell repertoires in cytomegalovirus infection. TCRdb independently ran MiXCR on the reads; one entry per CDR3 protein. The table lists more than 300,000 distinct CDR3 sequences, roughly 34% of them singletons. These receptors are not linked to any known antigen. This sample comprised cultured PBMCs, obtained from culture after CMV antigen stimulation. The receptors derive from a human donor in good health (CMV status not recorded). Some clones in this sample may be carry-over from other donors' samples.

CDR3 in DNA: TGCAGTGCTAGAGCTAGCGGGCGTTACAATGAGCAGTTCTTC. It translates to CSARASGRYNEQFF. This chain connects TRBV20-1 to TRBJ2-1; 8 nucleotides match TRBD2. V gave up 1 base and J gave up 4 bases; unmatched junction bases: 3. This CDR3 region has 14 residues. The germline gives CDR1 DFQATT, CDR2 SNEGSKA (reference sequence).

This clonotype showed up just a few times. The chain recombines TRBV28 with TRBJ2-1; D may be TRBD1 or TRBD2 (6 bases each). The CDR3 covers 19 residues. The V gene lost 1 base and the J gene lost 0 bases, with 19 bases spanning the gap. Germline V lookup: CDR1 MDHEN, CDR2 SYDVKM. CDR3 loop: CASSLSFLSGASSYNEQFF. The CDR3 coding sequence is TGTGCCAGCAGTTTATCTTTCCTGTCGGGGGCCAGCTCCTACAATGAGCAGTTCTTC. The full variable domain, rest sourced from reference TRBV28 and TRBJ2-1, is DVKVTQSSRYLVKRTGEKVFLECVQDMDHENMFWYRQDPGLGLRLIYFSYDVKMKEKGDIPEGYSVSREKKERFSLILESASTNQTSMYLCASSLSFLSGASSYNEQFFGPGTRLTVL.

This chain joins TRBV4-1 and TRBJ2-1; a weak D match, TRBD2 (6 bases). Germline V gene lookup returns CDR1 MGHRA and CDR2 YSYEKL. Trimming left V 1 base short and J 6 bases short, with 10 bases between. The CDR3 is 14 amino acids. This chain's CDR3 is CASSQAGEGNEQFF. CDR3 in DNA: TGCGCCAGCAGCCAAGCGGGAGAAGGCAATGAGCAGTTCTTC.

The rearrangement uses TRBV19 and TRBJ2-1, with D tentatively TRBD2 (6 bases). This CDR3 spans 13 amino acids. Germline V lookup: CDR1 LNHDA, CDR2 SQIVND (reference sequence). V was shortened by 3 bases and J by 4 bases, with 7 bases between the two germline ends. In DNA, the CDR3 is TGTGCCAGTAGTATGGGACTTTACAATGAGCAGTTCTTC. Translation: CASSMGLYNEQFF.

This clonotype is a singleton in its sample. V is TRBV3-1 and J is TRBJ2-2; 8 positions agree with TRBD2. V shed 0 bases, J shed 0 bases, and the junction held 9 bases outside the gene matches. Germline CDR1 and CDR2: LGHDT and YNNKEL (reference sequence). The CDR3 is 19 residues long. The CDR3, as DNA: TGTGCCAGCAGCCAAGATCGAGGTCTAGCGGGCGCGAACACCGGGGAGCTGTTTTTT. Protein: CASSQDRGLAGANTGELFF.

The chain has TRBV7-2 and TRBJ2-1; no firm D call. The V gene lost 2 bases and the J gene lost 15 bases, with 17 bases spanning the gap. Germline V gives CDR1 SGHTA, CDR2 FQGNSA. This CDR3 spans 13 amino acids. The CDR3 is CASSLNFQSIRFF. CDR3 nucleotides: TGTGCCAGCAGCTTAAATTTCCAGTCCATCAGGTTCTTC.

This clonotype was seen a handful of times. This rearrangement joins TRBV5-4 to TRBJ2-3, with 10 bases matching TRBD2. V lost 3 bases to trimming and J lost 8 bases; unmatched junction nucleotides: 6. CDR1 and CDR2 from the germline V gene are SGHNT and YYREEE (reference sequence). The CDR3 sequence is 14 residues long. The CDR3 protein is CASSSSSGSVTQYF. The CDR3 DNA is TGTGCCAGCAGCTCCTCTAGCGGGAGCGTTACGCAGTATTTT.

There are a few counts of this clonotype. The chain carries TRBV12-3 or TRBV12-4 and TRBJ1-1; a possible D gene is TRBD1 (6 bases). This CDR3 spans 13 amino acids. V was trimmed by 7 bases and J by 2 bases, leaving 11 bases between them. CDR3: CASTWTANTEAFF. The CDR3 coding sequence is TGTGCCAGCACCTGGACAGCTAACACTGAAGCTTTCTTT.

This clonotype has a handful of counts. The chain employs TRBV12-3 or TRBV12-4 and TRBJ2-4; D gene ambiguous. The CDR3 length is 13 residues. V was trimmed by 3 bases and J by 7 bases, leaving 10 bases between them. CDR3 DNA sequence: TGTGCCAGCAGTTTTTCTTCGCCCAACATTCAGTACTTC. It translates to CASSFSSPNIQYF.

The CDR3 protein is CASSLAIITEAFF. As DNA, the CDR3 is TGTGCCAGCAGCTTAGCCATCATAACTGAAGCTTTCTTT. V and J are TRBV7-8 and TRBJ1-1, with D hard to call. V was trimmed by 0 bases and J by 5 bases, leaving 7 bases between them. Per the germline V gene, CDR1 is SGHVS and CDR2 is FQNEAQ. The CDR3 loop spans 13 amino acids. The complete variable domain, with remaining parts taken from reference TRBV7-8 and TRBJ1-1, reads GAGVSQSPRYKVAKRGQDVALRCDPISGHVSLFWYQQALGQGPEFLTYFQNEAQLDKSGLPSDRFFAERPEGSVSTLKIQRTQQEDSAVYLCASSLAIITEAFFGQGTRLTVV.

The genes are TRBV28 and TRBJ2-3; D unclear. With 5 bases removed from V and 2 bases from J, the gap between germline ends came to 14 bases. There are 15 residues in the CDR3. Germline CDR1 and CDR2: MDHEN and SYDVKM. This chain's CDR3 is CASSPHAPFTDTQYF. Written as DNA, the CDR3 is TGTGCCAGCAGTCCGCATGCCCCTTTCACAGATACGCAGTATTTT. The complete variable domain, with remaining parts taken from reference TRBV28 and TRBJ2-3, reads DVKVTQSSRYLVKRTGEKVFLECVQDMDHENMFWYRQDPGLGLRLIYFSYDVKMKEKGDIPEGYSVSREKKERFSLILESASTNQTSMYLCASSPHAPFTDTQYFGPGTRLTVL.

In nucleotides, the CDR3 is TGTGCCAGCAGCCCGGACCTTCGAGCTGGCTACACCTTC. Its protein is CASSPDLRAGYTF. The gene calls are TRBV3-1 and TRBJ1-2; D ambiguous. CDR1 and CDR2 (germline): LGHDT, YNNKEL (reference sequence). The CDR3 extends over 13 amino acids. V gave up 4 bases and J gave up 7 bases, with 13 bases separating them. Complete variable domain (other parts from reference TRBV3-1 and TRBJ1-2): DTAVSQTPKYLVTQMGNDKSIKCEQNLGHDTMYWYKQDSKKFLKIMFSYNNKELIINETVPNRFSPKSPDKAHLNLHINSLELGDSAVYFCASSPDLRAGYTFGSGTRLTVV.

This clonotype was detected only a few times. This chain uses TRBV25-1 with TRBJ2-1, with D unresolved. This CDR3 is built from 14 residues. Looked up from germline, CDR1 is MGHDK and CDR2 is SYGVNS. The V and J ends lost 2 bases and 4 bases respectively, with 9 bases between them. CDR3 DNA sequence: TGTGCCAGCAGTGAAGAACGGCTGTACAATGAGCAGTTCTTC. Protein sequence: CASSEERLYNEQFF.

This clonotype turned up a few times. V and J are TRBV12-3 or TRBV12-4 and TRBJ1-5, with 7 nucleotides matching TRBD1. The length of the CDR3 is 16 residues. Trimming at V came to 6 bases and at J to 0 bases, leaving 8 bases not matched to a gene. CDR3 DNA: TGTGCCAGCAGCCGGGACAGAGACTATAGCAATCAGCCCCAGCATTTT. Amino acid sequence: CASSRDRDYSNQPQHF.

The chain has TRBV4-1 and TRBJ2-5; D ambiguous. This CDR3 is built from 14 residues. Deletions cut 1 base from V and 5 bases from J, with 11 bases between. Germline lookup yields CDR1 MGHRA and CDR2 YSYEKL. CDR3 nucleotide sequence: TGCGCCAGCAGCCAAGTAAATAGTCAGGAGACCCAGTACTTC. Its translation: CASSQVNSQETQYF.

The gene calls are TRBV20-1 and TRBJ2-6; D uncertain. The V end was cut by 4 bases, the J end by 4 bases, with 8 bases between. The CDR3 length is 13 residues. The V gene's germline CDR1 is DFQATT and CDR2 SNEGSKA (reference sequence). The CDR3 protein is CSATRSGANVLTF. The DNA of the CDR3 is TGCAGTGCTACGAGGTCAGGGGCCAACGTCCTGACTTTC.

The chain uses TRBV14 and TRBJ2-2; TRBD2 matches 14 bases. The CDR3 sequence is 20 residues long. Trimming cost V 4 bases and J 6 bases; bases outside gene matches: 16. Germline V gives CDR1 SGHDN, CDR2 FVKESK. CDR3 coding DNA: TGTGCCAGCAGCCGAGGCTATTCCGGGACTAGCGGGAGATGGGCCGGGGAGCTGTTTTTT. This translates into CASSRGYSGTSGRWAGELFF.

This chain uses TRBV20-1 with TRBJ2-6, with 11 bases that match TRBD2. From germline, CDR1 is DFQATT and CDR2 SNEGSKA (reference sequence). There are 17 residues in the CDR3. V lost 6 bases to trimming and J lost 0 bases; unmatched junction nucleotides: 7. This CDR3 reads CSARSLAGDSGANVLTF. In DNA form, the CDR3 reads TGCAGTGCCAGGTCACTAGCGGGGGACTCTGGGGCCAACGTCCTGACTTTC.

The chain has TRBV5-4 and TRBJ1-5; perhaps TRBD1 as D (6 bases). Trimming cost V 4 bases and J 10 bases, with 15 bases left between them. The CDR3 consists of 13 residues. The germline CDR1 and CDR2 sequences are SGHNT and YYREEE (reference sequence). In nucleotides, the CDR3 is TGTGCCAGCAGCACAGATGAGGGGGAACCCCAGCATTTT. It translates to CASSTDEGEPQHF.

The rearrangement links TRBV12-3 or TRBV12-4 to TRBJ2-3; TRBD2 agrees at 9 bases. This CDR3 is built from 17 residues. V gave up 5 bases and J gave up 6 bases; unmatched junction bases: 15. The CDR3 DNA sequence: TGTGCCAGCAGTCTTCCCCGACTAGCGGACAACACCGATACGCAGTATTTT. It specifies CASSLPRLADNTDTQYF.

This clonotype has more than one count but fewer than ten. The chain carries TRBV7-2 and TRBJ1-5; unclear D gene. The length of the CDR3 is 14 residues. Germline-derived CDR1 and CDR2 are SGHTA and FQGNSA. Trimming took off 1 base at V and 9 bases at J, with 13 bases between the two ends. Here the CDR3 reads CASSLEYSFWPQHF. The CDR3 nucleotides are TGTGCCAGCAGCTTAGAATACTCCTTTTGGCCCCAGCATTTT.

The chain combines TRBV7-4 with TRBJ1-1; D remains unclear. This CDR3 has 12 amino acids. CDR1 is SGHVT and CDR2 is SQSDAQ in the germline V gene. V lost 6 bases, J lost 4 bases, and 9 bases lay in between. CDR3 sequence reads: CASRNVGTEAFF. DNA for the CDR3: TGTGCCAGCAGGAATGTGGGCACTGAAGCTTTCTTT.